This passage covers 20 T cell receptor beta chains from one sample sequenced in a study of T cells in tuberculosis. Clones were read by immunoSEQ multiplex PCR, and TCRdb kept only the in-frame ones, dropping some. Of around 60,000 clones in the sample, about four fifths were seen once. Thawed, overnight-rested PBMC were stained with GMM-loaded CD1B tetramer, viability dye and anti-CD3, then sorted. CD1B tetramers were loaded with Rhodococcus equi-derived C32 glucose monomycolate. Sequencing was performed on CD1b-GMM tetramer-negative cells sorted from PBMCs. Receptors were obtained from an adult woman with latent tuberculosis.

The count of this clone is one. This chain joins TRBV29-1 and TRBJ1-2; D is possibly TRBD1 (5 bases). The length of the CDR3 is 12 residues. The germline V gene encodes CDR1 SQVTM and CDR2 ANQGSEA. With 3 bases removed from V and 8 bases from J, the gap between germline ends came to 13 bases. CDR3 sequence (DNA): TGCAGCGTTGACGAAGGGGTGGGCGGCTACACCTTC. Amino acids: CSVDEGVGGYTF.

J is TRBJ2-2 and V is TRBV19, with 7 nucleotides matching TRBD1. Trimming at V came to 3 bases and at J to 3 bases, leaving 10 bases not matched to a gene. Germline CDR1 and CDR2: LNHDA and SQIVND (reference sequence). This CDR3 has 17 amino acids. The CDR3 DNA sequence: TGTGCCAGTAGTATTTCGAGGGGGCTTCGGCACACCGGGGAGCTGTTTTTT. Protein: CASSISRGLRHTGELFF.

The chain combines TRBV28 with TRBJ2-7, with 7 bases fitting TRBD1. CDR3 size: 15 residues. V was pared by 6 bases and J by 0 bases, with 8 bases of the junction left unmatched. Germline V gene sequence: CDR1 MDHEN, CDR2 SYDVKM. CDR3 protein: CASSLGRTGSYEQYF. CDR3 sequence (DNA): TGTGCCAGCAGCCTTGGCCGGACAGGCTCCTACGAGCAGTACTTC. Using reference TRBV28 and TRBJ2-7 for the parts outside the CDR3, the full variable domain is DVKVTQSSRYLVKRTGEKVFLECVQDMDHENMFWYRQDPGLGLRLIYFSYDVKMKEKGDIPEGYSVSREKKERFSLILESASTNQTSMYLCASSLGRTGSYEQYFGPGTRLTVT.

Here the CDR3 reads CASSTNGLHNEQFF. For the CDR3, the DNA is TGCGCCAGCAGCACGAACGGACTACACAATGAGCAGTTCTTC. The rearrangement joins TRBV5-1 to TRBJ2-1; TRBD2 might be the D (6 bases). Germline CDR1 SGHRS, CDR2 YFSETQ. The CDR3 loop spans 14 amino acids. The ends were cut back, 4 bases at V and 5 bases at J, with 13 bases in the middle.

This sequence joins TRBV14 and TRBJ2-5; D gene uncertain. The V gene's germline CDR1 is SGHDN and CDR2 FVKESK. The germline V and J ends were trimmed by 3 bases and 1 base, with 6 bases remaining between them. The CDR3 runs 13 residues. CDR3 DNA: TGTGCCAGCAGCCAGAACAGCCAAGAGACCCAGTACTTC. It translates to CASSQNSQETQYF.

CDR3 bases: TGTGCCAGCAGCTCGCCCCAGGGGAACACTGAAGCTTTCTTT. Amino acids: CASSSPQGNTEAFF. The rearrangement uses TRBV7-8 and TRBJ1-1; perhaps TRBD1 as D (5 bases). With 4 bases removed from V and 1 base from J, the gap between germline ends came to 10 bases. The germline gives CDR1 SGHVS, CDR2 FQNEAQ. There are 14 residues in the CDR3.

V gene TRBV6-1 combines with J gene TRBJ2-1, with D possibly matching TRBD1 (6 bases). V was trimmed by 7 bases and J by 11 bases, leaving 12 bases between them. In germline, CDR1 is MNHNS, CDR2 SASEGT. This CDR3 region has 11 residues. In nucleotides, the CDR3 is TGTGCCAGCACCGAACAGGGAAAGCAGTTCTTC. It codes for CASTEQGKQFF.

The chain employs TRBV9 and TRBJ2-2; 9 positions match TRBD2. Germline CDR1 is SGDLS and CDR2 is YYNGEE. The CDR3 contains 15 residues. The trim removed 10 bases at V and 7 bases at J, leaving 14 bases unmatched. The CDR3 DNA sequence: TGTGCCTCCTCCCAGGGCGGGAGGGCGGGCGGGGAGCTGTTTTTT. Amino acids: CASSQGGRAGGELFF.

The chain employs TRBV6-6 and TRBJ2-5; 8 positions agree with TRBD1. The J call may not be correct, given that the DNA end is closer to TRBJ2-7. This CDR3 region has 15 residues. In germline, CDR1 is MNHNY, CDR2 SVGAGI (reference sequence). This CDR3 is CASSPGQGFSYEQYF. The CDR3 DNA reads as TGTGCCAGCAGTCCAGGACAGGGCTTCTCCTACGAGCAGTACTTC.

The CDR3 loop is CASSLAGGPAKNIQYF. The DNA for the CDR3 is TGTGCCAGCAGCCTAGCGGGAGGGCCGGCCAAAAACATTCAGTACTTC. The chain employs TRBV28 and TRBJ2-4, with 12 bases lining up with TRBD2. Looked up from germline, CDR1 is MDHEN and CDR2 is SYDVKM. Trimming removed 6 bases from V and 1 base from J; junction bases left unmatched: 4. The CDR3 extends over 16 amino acids.

A remark on this clone: This sample also contains other DNA sequences that code for the same CDR3. This chain connects TRBV4-2 to TRBJ1-5, with 7 bases lining up with TRBD1. V was clipped by 4 bases and J by 2 bases; unmatched bases: 5. Germline V gives CDR1 LGHNA, CDR2 YNFKEQ. This CDR3 comprises 15 residues. The CDR3 DNA follows: TGTGCCAGCAGCCGTACAGGGGAAGGCAATCAGCCCCAGCATTTT. Its protein is CASSRTGEGNQPQHF.

A few counts support this clone. The chain joins TRBV20-1 to TRBJ1-1; no firm D call. CDR3 length: 11 amino acids. Trimming removed 2 bases at V and 7 bases at J, with 8 bases between. Germline lookup yields CDR1 DFQATT and CDR2 SNEGSKA (reference sequence). Here the CDR3 reads CSARNQVEAFF. The CDR3 DNA reads as TGCAGTGCTAGAAACCAGGTTGAAGCTTTCTTT.

The rearrangement joins TRBV5-1 to TRBJ2-7; 9 bases match TRBD1. CDR3 length: 15 residues. Germline trimming cut 0 bases from V and 5 bases from J; bases unmatched to any gene: 6. The germline CDR1 and CDR2 sequences are SGHRS and YFSETQ. CDR3 amino acids: CASSLAGTGRDEQYF. The CDR3 bases are TGCGCCAGCAGCTTGGCCGGGACAGGGAGGGACGAGCAGTACTTC.

J is TRBJ1-1 and V is TRBV6-5; D might be TRBD1 (5 bases). Looked up from germline, CDR1 is MNHEY and CDR2 is SVGAGI. The V and J ends lost 6 bases and 1 base respectively, with 12 bases between them. This CDR3 comprises 14 residues. The chain's CDR3 is CASSHQGGNTEAFF. CDR3 DNA sequence: TGTGCCAGCAGCCACCAGGGTGGGAACACTGAAGCTTTCTTT.

V is TRBV27 and J is TRBJ2-1; TRBD2 aligns across 13 bases. The length of the CDR3 is 15 residues. V dropped 3 bases and J dropped 10; count of bases not matched to a gene: 6. Germline V CDR1 and CDR2: MNHEY, SMNVEV (reference sequence). The CDR3 is CASSFITSGRGEQFF. CDR3 sequence (DNA): TGTGCCAGCAGTTTTATAACTAGCGGGAGGGGCGAGCAGTTCTTC.

V gene TRBV30 combines with J gene TRBJ1-1; tentatively, D is TRBD1 (5 bases). The CDR3 is made up of 14 amino acids. V was clipped by 2 bases and J by 1 base, with 11 bases between them. Germline V gene lookup returns CDR1 GTSNPN and CDR2 SVGIG (reference sequence). This CDR3 reads CAWSPGHQNTEAFF. In DNA, the CDR3 is TGTGCCTGGAGTCCCGGACATCAGAACACTGAAGCTTTCTTT.

The V and J genes are TRBV6-5 and TRBJ1-1; 9 bases agree with TRBD1. V gave up 6 bases and J gave up 8 bases; unmatched junction bases: 7. CDR1 and CDR2 from the germline V gene are MNHEY and SVGAGI. This CDR3 contains 13 residues. CDR3 protein: CASSPGDRAEAFF. CDR3 bases: TGTGCCAGCAGCCCAGGGGACAGGGCAGAAGCTTTCTTT.

The V call is TRBV7-2, the J call TRBJ2-5; 7 positions match TRBD2. The V and J ends lost 8 bases and 5 bases, in that order; junction bases with no gene match: 11. The V gene's germline CDR1 is SGHTA and CDR2 FQGNSA. This CDR3 region has 14 residues. In DNA, the CDR3 is TGTGCCAGCTCAAAATCGGGGGGAGGCGAGACCCAGTACTTC. It yields the protein CASSKSGGGETQYF. Drawing the rest from reference TRBV7-2 and TRBJ2-5, the complete variable domain is GAGVSQSPSNKVTEKGKDVELRCDPISGHTALYWYRQSLGQGLEFLIYFQGNSAPDKSGLPSDRFSAERTGGSVSTLTIQRTQQEDSAVYLCASSKSGGGETQYFGPGTRLLVL.

This clone has only a few counts. The same CDR3 is also encoded by other DNA sequences in this sample. The chain links TRBV27 to TRBJ1-1, with unresolved D. CDR1 is MNHEY and CDR2 is SMNVEV in the germline V gene (reference sequence). The V end lost 4 bases, the J end lost 3 bases, and 9 bases lay between the germline ends. There are 13 residues in the CDR3. CDR3 amino acids: CASSYREYTEAFF. The CDR3 region has the DNA TGTGCCAGCAGTTACAGAGAATACACTGAAGCTTTCTTT.

This clone was picked up one time. The rearrangement joins TRBV19 to TRBJ1-3, with TRBD1 identical over 10 bases. Germline V gene data show CDR1 as LNHDA and CDR2 as SQIVND (reference sequence). V lost 10 bases and J lost 0; bases outside the gene matches: 18. The CDR3 loop spans 19 amino acids. CDR3 loop: CATLRGTGDPANSGNTIYF. Here the CDR3 DNA reads TGTGCCACTTTGAGGGGGACAGGGGACCCCGCCAACTCTGGAAACACCATATATTTT.